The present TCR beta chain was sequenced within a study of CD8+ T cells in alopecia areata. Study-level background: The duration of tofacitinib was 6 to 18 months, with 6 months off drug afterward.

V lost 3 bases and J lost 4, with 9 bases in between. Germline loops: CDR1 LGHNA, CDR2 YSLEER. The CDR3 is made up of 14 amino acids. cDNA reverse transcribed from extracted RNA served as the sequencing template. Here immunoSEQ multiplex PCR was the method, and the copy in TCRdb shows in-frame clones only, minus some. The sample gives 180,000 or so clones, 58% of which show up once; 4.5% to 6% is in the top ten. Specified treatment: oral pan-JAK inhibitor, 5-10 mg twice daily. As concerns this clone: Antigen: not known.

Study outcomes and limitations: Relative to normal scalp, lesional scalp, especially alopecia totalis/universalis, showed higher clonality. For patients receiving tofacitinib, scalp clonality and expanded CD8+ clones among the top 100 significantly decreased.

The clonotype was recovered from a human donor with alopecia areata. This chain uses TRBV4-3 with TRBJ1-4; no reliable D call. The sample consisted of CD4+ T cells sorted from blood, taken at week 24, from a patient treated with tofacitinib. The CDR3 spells CASSQTGGNEKLFF. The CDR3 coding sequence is TGCGCCAGCAGCCAGACCGGCGGTAATGAAAAACTGTTTTTT.